These 12 T cell receptor beta chains came from one sample sequenced in a study of cytomegalovirus exposure and HLA in healthy donors. With 60 Vbeta and 13 Jbeta primers, the PCR was carried out. Libraries were prepared by immunoSEQ multiplex PCR; TCRdb keeps only in-frame clonotypes and omits some of them. The table has about 110,000 clones, 70% to 80% seen once; the top ten hold roughly 2.3%. The sequenced sample consisted of PBMCs. The source is a man between 18 and 35 years old in good health and CMV-seronegative.

This chain connects TRBV29-1 to TRBJ1-3; the D is unclear. The CDR3 has 11 amino acids. V was pared by 5 bases and J by 8 bases, with 10 bases between. Germline loops: CDR1 SQVTM, CDR2 ANQGSEA. CDR3 protein: CSVLRADTIYF. CDR3 DNA: TGCAGCGTTCTGAGGGCGGACACCATATATTTT.

The chain joins TRBV11-2 to TRBJ2-5, with D tentatively TRBD1 (5 bases). Germline lookup yields CDR1 SGHAT and CDR2 FQNNGV. Trimming removed 1 base from V and 5 bases from J, with 14 bases in between. The CDR3 runs 15 residues. The CDR3 DNA follows: TGTGCCAGCAGCTTAGGGACACAGATGGGGGAGACCCAGTACTTC. It translates to CASSLGTQMGETQYF.

CDR3 in amino acids: CAITRDRAPDTQYF. CDR3 nucleotide sequence: TGTGCCATCACCAGGGACAGGGCCCCAGATACGCAGTATTTT. This chain connects TRBV10-3 to TRBJ2-3; 9 bases line up with TRBD1. Germline values: CDR1 ENHRY, CDR2 SYGVKD. CDR3 length: 14 amino acids. With V trimmed by 7 bases and J by 4 bases, 6 bases remained unmatched.

The rearrangement joins TRBV7-9 to TRBJ1-6; D is undetermined. There are 15 residues in the CDR3. Trimming removed 1 base at V and 10 bases at J, with 14 bases between. CDR1 is SEHNR and CDR2 is FQNEAQ in the germline V gene (reference sequence). The CDR3 protein is CASSLVVGRKSPLHF. In DNA, the CDR3 is TGTGCCAGCAGCTTAGTAGTGGGCAGGAAATCACCCCTCCACTTT.

This clone occurred a few times. This sample also contains other DNA sequences that code for the same CDR3. J is TRBJ1-2 and V is TRBV5-1, with 7 nucleotides matching TRBD1. V dropped 4 bases and J dropped 2; count of bases not matched to a gene: 5. CDR3 length equals 14 residues. Germline CDR1 and CDR2: SGHRS and YFSETQ. DNA for the CDR3: TGCGCCAGCAGCGAAGACAGGGCCAACTATGGCTACACCTTC. Its protein is CASSEDRANYGYTF.

The genes are TRBV19 and TRBJ1-2, with TRBD1 matching 10 bases. Germline loops: CDR1 LNHDA, CDR2 SQIVND (reference sequence). The CDR3 runs 14 residues. V dropped 7 bases and J dropped 0; count of bases not matched to a gene: 2. The CDR3 nucleotides read TGTGCCAGTATTGGGACAGGGGCTAACTATGGCTACACCTTC. Translated: CASIGTGANYGYTF.

V and J are TRBV5-6 and TRBJ1-5, with 12 nucleotides matching TRBD1. The length of the CDR3 is 18 residues. CDR1 and CDR2 (germline): SGHDT, YYEEEE. V lost 4 bases to trimming and J lost 2 bases; unmatched junction nucleotides: 10. DNA of the CDR3: TGTGCCAGCAGCAGGGCCGGGACAGGGGGCTTTGGCAATCAGCCCCAGCATTTT. Its translation is CASSRAGTGGFGNQPQHF.

The chain employs TRBV4-3 and TRBJ2-7, with D possibly matching TRBD1 (5 bases). There are 16 residues in the CDR3. Deletions cut 0 bases from V and 2 bases from J, with 14 bases between. From germline, CDR1 is LGHNA and CDR2 YSLEER. In DNA, the CDR3 is TGCGCCAGCAGCCAAGATTTCGACAGTTCCCCCTACGAGCAGTACTTC. Protein product: CASSQDFDSSPYEQYF.

With respect to this clone: One junction end disagrees with the germline gene, perhaps due to a read error. The gene calls are TRBV7-9 and TRBJ1-5; TRBD1 might be the D (5 bases). This CDR3 is built from 15 residues. The germline V gene has CDR1 SEHNR and CDR2 FQNEAQ (reference sequence). The CDR3 spells CSSSYGGVSNQPQHF. DNA for the CDR3: TGTTCCAGCAGCTACGGAGGGGTTAGCAATCAGCCCCAGCATTTT.

This chain connects TRBV6-5 to TRBJ2-5; 12 nucleotides align to TRBD2. CDR1 and CDR2 from the germline V gene are MNHEY and SVGAGI. The V and J ends lost 2 bases and 2 bases, in that order; junction bases with no gene match: 3. The CDR3 is made up of 16 amino acids. CDR3 sequence reads: CASSYTGTSGQETQYF. In DNA, the CDR3 is TGTGCCAGCAGTTACACCGGGACTAGCGGGCAAGAGACCCAGTACTTC.

The genes are TRBV7-9 and TRBJ1-1; 11 nucleotides match TRBD1. Germline V gene data show CDR1 as SEHNR and CDR2 as FQNEAQ (reference sequence). CDR3 length: 18 amino acids. V lost 7 bases and J lost 0; bases outside the gene matches: 13. The CDR3 DNA reads TGTGCCAGCAAAAAGGGCCTCCGGGACAGGGGGATGAACACTGAAGCTTTCTTT. Protein product: CASKKGLRDRGMNTEAFF.

The chain carries TRBV7-8 and TRBJ2-7; 8 nucleotides align to TRBD1. Germline V gene data show CDR1 as SGHVS and CDR2 as FQNEAQ. The CDR3 length is 14 residues. Germline trimming cut 4 bases from V and 1 base from J; bases unmatched to any gene: 3. The CDR3 bases are TGTGCCAGCAGCTCGACAGGGGTATCCTACGAGCAGTACTTC. Translated: CASSSTGVSYEQYF.